This T cell receptor (beta chain) stems from a study of OX40 agonist ivuxolimab in advanced cancers. The V end lost 2 bases, the J end lost 5 bases, and 9 bases lay between the germline ends. Germline loops: CDR1 SEHNR, CDR2 FQNEAQ (reference sequence). The CDR3 extends over 13 amino acids. Profiled with immunoSEQ multiplex PCR; TCRdb holds only in-frame clones, not every one. The repertoire includes 83,000 or so clones, about 80% of them detected once, and around 1.5% sits in the top ten. As regards this clone: This specimen includes other DNA sequences encoding the same CDR3.

The TCR was taken from an adult with an advanced solid tumor such as melanoma, head and neck, liver or kidney cancer. The chain joins TRBV7-9 to TRBJ1-1; possibly TRBD1 for D (5 bases). The sequencing used CD4+ or CD8+ T cells sorted from blood, collected in a trial of the OX40 agonist ivuxolimab. The CDR3 sequence is CASSLQGGTEAFF. The CDR3 DNA is TGTGCCAGCAGCTTACAGGGAGGAACTGAAGCTTTCTTT.